These 15 T cell receptor beta chains originate from one sample sequenced in a study of cytomegalovirus exposure and HLA in healthy donors. PCR was performed using 60 Vbeta and 13 Jbeta primers. Libraries were prepared by immunoSEQ multiplex PCR; TCRdb keeps only in-frame clonotypes and omits some of them. Of some 85,000 clones listed, 60% to 85% are singletons. The sample comprised PBMCs. The receptors come from a man aged 18 to 29 in good health and CMV-seropositive.

This sequence joins TRBV4-1 and TRBJ2-3; 10 bases are shared with TRBD2. The CDR3 is 21 residues long. Germline lookup yields CDR1 MGHRA and CDR2 YSYEKL. After removal of 1 base from V and 10 bases from J, the junction contained 26 bases not matched to a gene. The CDR3 coding sequence is TGCGCCAGCAGCCAAGCTCCCGCATGGGTCCCGGGACTAGCGAGAAAGGAGTCGCAGTATTTT. Translating it yields CASSQAPAWVPGLARKESQYF.

The V call is TRBV5-1, the J call TRBJ1-2, with no clear D. With 0 bases removed from V and 2 bases from J, the gap between germline ends came to 8 bases. The germline gives CDR1 SGHRS, CDR2 YFSETQ. This CDR3 is 14 amino acids long. The CDR3 sequence: CASSLGRGNYGYTF. CDR3 sequence (DNA): TGCGCCAGCAGCTTGGGGCGGGGAAACTATGGCTACACCTTC.

In this sample, this clone turned up once. The CDR3 sequence is CSASGRFTDTQYF. For the CDR3, the DNA is TGCAGCGCGAGCGGGAGGTTCACAGATACGCAGTATTTT. The rearrangement uses TRBV29-1 and TRBJ2-3; 9 bases match TRBD2. The germline CDR1 and CDR2 sequences are SQVTM and ANQGSEA. The trim removed 7 bases at V and 2 bases at J, leaving 4 bases unmatched. The CDR3 consists of 13 residues.

In this sample, this clone turned up once. The rearrangement links TRBV6-5 to TRBJ1-1; perhaps TRBD1 as D (6 bases). Trimming pared 2 bases from V and 0 bases from J, leaving 13 bases between. CDR1 and CDR2 (germline): MNHEY, SVGAGI. The CDR3 extends over 16 amino acids. CDR3 coding DNA: TGTGCCAGCAGTTACGGACAGCGACGCATGAACACTGAAGCTTTCTTT. Its translation is CASSYGQRRMNTEAFF.

This chain connects TRBV28 to TRBJ2-7, with D tentatively TRBD2 (5 bases). V was shortened by 10 bases and J by 5 bases, with 18 bases between the two germline ends. The CDR3 has 13 amino acids. From germline, CDR1 is MDHEN and CDR2 SYDVKM. CDR3 sequence reads: CATTLSLAHEQYF. CDR3 nucleotide sequence: TGTGCCACCACGCTGTCGCTAGCACACGAGCAGTACTTC.

The CDR3 region has the DNA TGTGCCAGCAGCCGACTAGCGGGAGCGGTGGGTCCCACAGATACGCAGTATTTT. This codes for CASSRLAGAVGPTDTQYF. The rearrangement links TRBV13 to TRBJ2-3, with 12 bases identical to TRBD2. CDR3 length: 18 amino acids. Germline V lookup: CDR1 PRHDT, CDR2 FYEKMQ (reference sequence). After removal of 5 bases from V and 2 bases from J, the junction contained 11 bases not matched to a gene. The full variable domain, rest sourced from reference TRBV13 and TRBJ2-3, is AAGVIQSPRHLIKEKRETATLKCYPIPRHDTVYWYQQGPGQDPQFLISFYEKMQSDKGSIPDRFSAQQFSDYHSELNMSSLELGDSALYFCASSRLAGAVGPTDTQYFGPGTRLTVL.

The chain carries TRBV10-1 and TRBJ2-7, with 12 bases lining up with TRBD2. The germline CDR1 and CDR2 sequences are WNHNN and SYGVQD (reference sequence). V shed 4 bases and J 3 bases; nucleotides not matched to a gene: 10. The CDR3 has 17 amino acids. For the CDR3, the DNA is TGCGCCAGCAGTGCCATGCGACTAGCGGGAGTAGTCTACGAGCAGTACTTC. It translates to CASSAMRLAGVVYEQYF.

The V call is TRBV6-1, the J call TRBJ2-1; D may be TRBD1 (5 bases). CDR1 is MNHNS, CDR2 SASEGT, per germline. The germline V and J ends were trimmed by 2 bases and 6 bases, with 17 bases remaining between them. The CDR3 loop spans 16 amino acids. The CDR3 region is CASSEMGLVGPNEQFF. In nucleotides, the CDR3 is TGTGCCAGCAGTGAAATGGGGCTCGTAGGGCCCAATGAGCAGTTCTTC.

Only a few counts were recorded for this clone. CDR3 coding DNA: TGTGCCAGCAGCCCCGGACAGGGGGCCCTGAACACTGAAGCTTTCTTT. This translates into CASSPGQGALNTEAFF. The chain combines TRBV5-6 with TRBJ1-1; 11 bases agree with TRBD1. CDR3 length: 16 residues. V trimming: 4 bases; J trimming: 0 bases; junction bases outside the gene matches: 5. The germline V gene encodes CDR1 SGHDT and CDR2 YYEEEE.

The chain uses TRBV5-1 and TRBJ1-2, with D perhaps TRBD1 (5 bases). The CDR3 extends over 13 amino acids. The V and J ends lost 0 bases and 8 bases respectively, with 11 bases between them. Germline V lookup: CDR1 SGHRS, CDR2 YFSETQ. The CDR3 sequence: CASSLAAGYGYTF. DNA for the CDR3: TGCGCCAGCAGCTTGGCCGCAGGGTACGGCTACACCTTC.

The chain recombines TRBV27 with TRBJ2-7; D is perhaps TRBD2 (6 bases). This CDR3 comprises 11 residues. The V gene lost 6 bases and the J gene lost 6 bases, with 9 bases spanning the gap. The V gene's germline CDR1 is MNHEY and CDR2 SMNVEV (reference sequence). CDR3 DNA sequence: TGTGCCAGCAGCCTCGGGGGCGAGCAGTACTTC. Its protein is CASSLGGEQYF.

The chain has TRBV2 and TRBJ1-2; 8 bases agree with TRBD1. With 6 bases clipped from V and 2 bases from J, the junction kept 5 bases outside the gene matches. The CDR3 loop spans 14 amino acids. Germline CDR1 and CDR2: SNHLY and FYNNEI. CDR3 loop: CASRRDRRNYGYTF. The CDR3 DNA reads TGTGCCAGCAGGCGGGACAGGAGAAACTATGGCTACACCTTC.

This clone came up a few times. The J gene is TRBJ1-1, the V gene TRBV20-1, with D possibly TRBD1 on 5 matching bases. The V gene lost 5 bases and the J gene lost 11 bases, with 15 bases spanning the gap. This CDR3 is 11 amino acids long. Germline V gives CDR1 DFQATT, CDR2 SNEGSKA (reference sequence). CDR3 DNA: TGCAGTGCTCGGCGGGGACTGATGGCTTTCTTT. It codes for CSARRGLMAFF.

The chain employs TRBV23-1 and TRBJ2-1, with TRBD1 identical over 11 bases. TRBV23-1 is known as an ORF, though its function is uncertain. This CDR3 has 15 amino acids. Trimming at V came to 0 bases and at J to 9 bases, leaving 4 bases not matched to a gene. CDR3 bases: TGCGCCAGCAGTCAATCTCGGGACAGGGGGAGTGAGCAGTTCTTC. This translates into CASSQSRDRGSEQFF.

This chain connects TRBV6-6 to TRBJ2-5; D perhaps matches TRBD2 (6 bases). The V gene's germline CDR1 is MNHNY and CDR2 SVGAGI (reference sequence). The length of the CDR3 is 11 residues. V was shortened by 9 bases and J by 1 base, with 6 bases between the two germline ends. CDR3 region: CASSGQETQYF. In DNA, the CDR3 is TGTGCCAGTAGCGGCCAAGAGACCCAGTACTTC.